A selection of T cell receptor beta chains follows, all from one sample in a study of cytomegalovirus exposure and HLA in healthy donors. This table comes from immunoSEQ multiplex PCR, and its TCRdb copy is limited to in-frame clones, with some not included. The profile shows under 150,000 clones, 70% to 90% of them singletons. Sequenced sample: PBMCs. These receptors came from a man aged 35 to 55 in good health and CMV-seronegative. Both conserved end residues are part of each CDR3. A D gene is named only where the DNA matches it firmly. Only some rows state a clone size, as once, few, many or a class for expanded clones.

CDR3aa,CDR3nt,j_gene,d_gene,abundance,v_gene
CASSLVDGDEQFF,TGTGCCAGCAGCTTAGTGGACGGGGATGAACAGTTCTTC,TRBJ2-1,.,.,TRBV11-3
CASTTGLLAQPQHF,TGTGCCAGTACTACAGGGTTACTGGCTCAGCCCCAGCATTTT,TRBJ1-5,.,once,TRBV19
CASSITGGDYGYTF,TGTGCCAGCTCTATAACAGGGGGCGACTATGGCTACACCTTC,TRBJ1-2,TRBD1,.,TRBV2
CASSYPPQGARELFF,TGTGCCAGCAGTTACCCACCGCAGGGGGCGCGGGAGCTGTTTTTT,TRBJ2-2,TRBD1,few,TRBV6-5
CASSLRLAVGDEQYF,TGTGCCAGCAGTTTAAGACTAGCGGTCGGGGACGAGCAGTACTTC,TRBJ2-7,TRBD2,.,TRBV28
CASGQRQGTYNEQFF,TGTGCTAGTGGTCAAAGACAGGGAACCTACAATGAGCAGTTCTTC,TRBJ2-1,TRBD1,.,TRBV12-5
CASRAGGGSNQPQHF,TGTGCCAGCAGGGCCGGGGGGGGCAGCAATCAGCCCCAGCATTTT,TRBJ1-5,.,.,TRBV2
CASRLSDYGYTF,TGTGCCAGCAGGTTATCGGACTATGGCTACACCTTC,TRBJ1-2,.,.,TRBV28
CASSQGSPPQAIYF,TGTGCCAGCAGCCAAGGGTCACCGCCCCAGGCCATATATTTT,TRBJ1-3,.,once,TRBV16
CASRFREKETQYF,TGTGCCAGCAGGTTCCGGGAGAAAGAGACCCAGTACTTC,TRBJ2-5,.,.,TRBV27
CASSTTQGSQPQHF,TGTGCCAGTAGTACAACTCAGGGGAGTCAGCCCCAGCATTTT,TRBJ1-5,.,.,TRBV19
CASNRGQGGYTF,TGTGCCAGCAACAGGGGACAGGGTGGCTACACCTTC,TRBJ1-2,TRBD1,few,TRBV2
CASSQDWGGTSTDTQYF,TGCGCCAGCAGCCAAGATTGGGGGGGGACTAGCACAGATACGCAGTATTTT,TRBJ2-3,TRBD2,.,TRBV4-1
CASSLDRQETQYF,TGTGCCAGCAGCTTAGACAGGCAAGAGACCCAGTACTTC,TRBJ2-5,.,.,TRBV7-2
CSVEGLTYEQYF,TGCAGCGTTGAGGGACTAACCTACGAGCAGTACTTC,TRBJ2-7,TRBD2,.,TRBV29-1
CASSLGGDYRGPGSPLHF,TGTGCCAGCAGCTTGGGGGGGGACTACAGGGGGCCAGGGTCACCCCTCCACTTT,TRBJ1-6,TRBD1,once,TRBV7-8
CASSLSRAGEQYF,TGTGCCAGCAGCTTATCCAGGGCGGGAGAGCAGTACTTC,TRBJ2-7,.,.,TRBV7-2
CASSLGGDATNEKLFF,TGCGCCAGCAGCTTGGGGGGGGATGCAACTAATGAAAAACTGTTTTTT,TRBJ1-4,.,.,TRBV5-1
CASSLGLAGAEQYF,TGTGCCAGCAGCTTGGGGCTAGCGGGAGCCGAGCAGTACTTC,TRBJ2-7,TRBD2,.,TRBV5-5
CASSLAIGTGSYEQYF,TGCGCCAGCAGCTTGGCAATCGGGACAGGATCATACGAGCAGTACTTC,TRBJ2-7,TRBD1,.,TRBV5-1
CASIERGLGELFF,TGTGCCAGTATTGAGCGGGGACTCGGGGAGCTGTTTTTT,TRBJ2-2,TRBD2,.,TRBV19
CASSLEFGGGVRNYEQYF,TGCGCCAGCAGCCTAGAATTTGGCGGGGGGGTTAGGAACTACGAGCAGTACTTC,TRBJ2-7,TRBD2,.,TRBV11-2
CASSPGTSGLQETRYF,TGCGCCAGCAGCCCCGGGACTAGCGGGCTCCAAGAGACCCGGTACTTC,TRBJ2-5,TRBD2,.,TRBV5-1
CASRKTGGLAGLPETQYF,TGTGCCAGCAGAAAGACGGGGGGACTAGCGGGACTTCCAGAGACCCAGTACTTC,TRBJ2-5,TRBD2,once,TRBV28